This T cell receptor beta chain was captured in a study of T cells in Graves' hyperthyroidism and ophthalmopathy. Germline V gene data show CDR1 as ENHRY and CDR2 as SYGVKD. V gave up 4 bases and J gave up 1 base; unmatched junction bases: 4. The CDR3 extends over 15 amino acids. The PBMCs were taken from under 12 ml of fresh peripheral blood. Template material for amplifying TCR beta CDR3 regions consisted of RNA transcripts. Primed by the HTBI set, a first-round RT-PCR was run on the TCR CDR3. TCRdb redid the calling of the multiplex PCR reads with MiXCR, one entry per CDR3 protein. Seen here are roughly 360,000 distinct CDR3 sequences, about 13% observed once, and the top ten hold around 21%. This clonotype was detected ten times or more.

The sequencing sample was made of blood. The V gene is TRBV10-3, the J gene TRBJ1-2, with 9 bases identical to TRBD1. This receptor was obtained from a man aged 25 to 45 with Graves' hyperthyroidism that later progressed to Graves' ophthalmopathy. CDR3: CAISAPDRGNYGYTF. DNA for the CDR3: TGTGCCATCAGTGCACCGGACAGGGGTAACTATGGCTACACCTTC.